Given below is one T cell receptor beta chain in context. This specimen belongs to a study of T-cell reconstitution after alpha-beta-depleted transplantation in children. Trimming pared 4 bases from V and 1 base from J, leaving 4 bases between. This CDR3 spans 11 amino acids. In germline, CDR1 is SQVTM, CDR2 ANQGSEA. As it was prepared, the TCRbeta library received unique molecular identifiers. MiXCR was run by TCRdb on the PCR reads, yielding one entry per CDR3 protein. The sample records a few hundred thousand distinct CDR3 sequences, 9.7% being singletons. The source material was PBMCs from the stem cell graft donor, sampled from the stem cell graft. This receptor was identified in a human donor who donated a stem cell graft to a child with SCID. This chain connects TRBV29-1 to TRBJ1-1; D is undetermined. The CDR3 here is CSVAQNTEAFF. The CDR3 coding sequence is TGCAGCGTTGCGCAGAACACTGAAGCTTTCTTT.